A single sample gave rise to the 6 T cell receptor beta chains below, sequenced in a study of T-cell reconstitution after alpha-beta-depleted transplantation in children. TCRbeta library preparation incorporated unique molecular identifiers. Each CDR3 protein is one row after TCRdb ran MiXCR on the PCR reads. This table has almost 400,000 distinct CDR3 sequences, around 20% appearing once. Specimen: PBMCs from the stem cell graft donor, collected from the stem cell graft. These receptors were obtained from a human donor who donated a stem cell graft to a child with acute myeloid leukemia.

The chain has TRBV20-1 and TRBJ2-1; D is ambiguous. Per germline, CDR1 DFQATT and CDR2 SNEGSKA (reference sequence). The V end lost 3 bases, the J end lost 1 base, and 13 bases lay between the germline ends. This CDR3 is built from 15 residues. CDR3 DNA: TGCAGTGCTAGGGTCGACTTTACTTCCTACAATGAGCAGTTCTTC. Translated, it gives CSARVDFTSYNEQFF.

This clonotype was observed a handful of times. This chain connects TRBV5-1 to TRBJ2-5; D may correspond to TRBD1 or TRBD2 (5 bases each). V dropped 0 bases and J dropped 5 bases, with 17 bases sitting between them. The CDR3 is 16 residues long. Germline assignment: CDR1 SGHRS and CDR2 YFSETQ. The CDR3 coding sequence is TGCGCCAGCAGCTTGGATTTTGCACGGGGCGCGGAGACCCAGTACTTC. As protein: CASSLDFARGAETQYF.

The gene calls are TRBV12-3 or TRBV12-4 and TRBJ2-7; TRBD2 matches 8 bases. The V gene end was trimmed by 0 bases and the J gene end by 3 bases; junction bases not matched to a gene: 7. The CDR3 is 16 amino acids. CDR3 protein: CASSLARGLGDYEQYF. The CDR3, as DNA: TGTGCCAGCAGTTTAGCGCGGGGACTAGGAGACTACGAGCAGTACTTC.

At least ten counts were recorded for this clonotype. The chain employs TRBV20-1 and TRBJ2-1; D not resolved. Germline CDR1 reads DFQATT; CDR2 reads SNEGSKA (reference sequence). Trimming pared 0 bases from V and 3 bases from J, leaving 12 bases between. This CDR3 comprises 15 residues. The CDR3 DNA follows: TGCAGTGCTAGAGATCTAAGGTTAGACTACAATGAGCAGTTCTTC. Residues: CSARDLRLDYNEQFF.

This clonotype was observed a few times. This chain uses TRBV12-3 or TRBV12-4 with TRBJ1-5; D is ambiguous. Trimming cost V 6 bases and J 7 bases, with 13 bases left between them. This CDR3 is built from 13 residues. The CDR3 nucleotides are TGTGCCAGCAGCCCAGCTATGGCCCAGCCCCAGCATTTT. Translation gives CASSPAMAQPQHF.

As concerns this clonotype: This may arise from a read error, as a much more abundant clone is one base away. The conserved final phenylalanine or tryptophan is absent from the CDR3, which likely points to a read error. The J gene is TRBJ2-3, the V gene TRBV3-1; D unresolved. Between the trimmed V and J ends, which lost 0 bases and 7 bases, there was a span of 5 bases. Germline-derived CDR1 and CDR2 are LGHDT and YNNKEL (reference sequence). This CDR3 has 12 residues. The CDR3 DNA reads TGTGCCAGCAGCCAAGATCGGAATACGCAGTATTGT. Translated: CASSQDRNTQYC.